What follows are 23 T cell receptor beta chains derived from one specimen sequenced in a study of cytomegalovirus exposure and HLA in healthy donors. 13 Jbeta primers and 60 Vbeta primers were used for the PCR. Profiling relied on immunoSEQ multiplex PCR, and the TCRdb table lists in-frame clones only, not all of them. The data contain about 130,000 clones, about 74% of them singletons. The sequenced sample consisted of PBMCs. These receptor sequences come from a man aged 40-49 years in good health and CMV-seronegative.

As DNA, the CDR3 is TGTGCCAGCTCACCGTCGACAACCATCTACGAGCAGTACTTC. Residues: CASSPSTTIYEQYF. The gene calls are TRBV18 and TRBJ2-7; unclear D gene. Trimming left V 3 bases short and J 3 bases short, with 12 bases between. The germline CDR1 and CDR2 sequences are KGHSH and LQKENI. The length of the CDR3 is 14 residues.

The J gene is TRBJ2-1, the V gene TRBV7-2; the D gene is possibly TRBD2 (6 bases). CDR1 SGHTA and CDR2 FQGNSA come from the germline V gene. This CDR3 is built from 15 residues. The V and J ends lost 3 bases and 5 bases respectively, with 14 bases between them. The CDR3 spells CASSFRRTTNNEQFF. The DNA of the CDR3 is TGTGCCAGCAGCTTCCGAAGGACTACCAACAATGAGCAGTTCTTC.

The chain combines TRBV15 with TRBJ1-4, with D possibly TRBD1 on 6 matching bases. Germline V gene sequence: CDR1 LNHNV, CDR2 YYDKDF (reference sequence). CDR3 size: 15 residues. Trimming took 2 bases from V and 1 from J, leaving 8 bases between them. The CDR3 DNA follows: TGTGCCACCAGCAGATTACAGGGAACTAATGAAAAACTGTTTTTT. Protein product: CATSRLQGTNEKLFF.

The CDR3 here is CASSPGASGTYEQYF. In nucleotides, the CDR3 is TGTGCCAGCAGCCCCGGGGCTAGCGGGACCTACGAGCAGTACTTC. The V and J genes are TRBV6-5 and TRBJ2-7; 9 nucleotides agree with TRBD2. Germline lookup yields CDR1 MNHEY and CDR2 SVGAGI. CDR3 length: 15 residues. Trimming at V came to 6 bases and at J to 2 bases, leaving 8 bases not matched to a gene.

The DNA of the CDR3 is TGTGCCAGTACCTTCGGACAGGGCGATGGCTACACCTTC. Encoded protein: CASTFGQGDGYTF. This rearrangement joins TRBV19 to TRBJ1-2; TRBD1 matches at 8 bases. V dropped 7 bases and J dropped 6; count of bases not matched to a gene: 7. CDR1 and CDR2 (germline): LNHDA, SQIVND (reference sequence). This CDR3 spans 13 amino acids.

This chain joins TRBV27 and TRBJ1-5; 9 bases are shared with TRBD1. Trimming cost V 4 bases and J 2 bases; bases outside gene matches: 0. Germline CDR1 reads MNHEY; CDR2 reads SMNVEV (reference sequence). CDR3 length: 14 residues. The CDR3 DNA reads as TGTGCCAGCAGTTGGACAGGGGGCAATCAGCCCCAGCATTTT. It encodes CASSWTGGNQPQHF.

The chain recombines TRBV7-2 with TRBJ1-3, with D possibly TRBD1 on 6 matching bases. Trimming took off 5 bases at V and 3 bases at J, with 8 bases between the two ends. The CDR3 contains 13 residues. In germline, CDR1 is SGHTA, CDR2 FQGNSA. This CDR3 is CASSRGGGNTIYF. The CDR3 coding sequence is TGTGCCAGCAGCCGAGGGGGTGGAAACACCATATATTTT.

The CDR3 nucleotides are TGTGCCAGTAGTATAACAGGGGGCGTTGGCTACACCTTC. It yields the protein CASSITGGVGYTF. The chain employs TRBV19 and TRBJ1-2; the match to TRBD1 covers 9 bases. J was trimmed by 7 bases and V by 2 bases; bases with no gene match: 2. CDR1 and CDR2 (germline): LNHDA, SQIVND (reference sequence). The CDR3 has 13 residues.

The V and J genes are TRBV19 and TRBJ1-3, with 8 positions matching TRBD1. Germline lookup yields CDR1 LNHDA and CDR2 SQIVND (reference sequence). With V trimmed by 11 bases and J by 0 bases, 9 bases remained unmatched. The CDR3 runs 15 residues. The CDR3 protein is CAARPGGGSGNTIYF. The DNA for the CDR3 is TGTGCCGCCCGACCAGGGGGCGGCTCTGGAAACACCATATATTTT.

The chain recombines TRBV5-1 with TRBJ2-7; 7 bases agree with TRBD1. Looked up from germline, CDR1 is SGHRS and CDR2 is YFSETQ. The V gene end was trimmed by 8 bases and the J gene end by 0 bases; junction bases not matched to a gene: 8. CDR3 length equals 14 residues. CDR3 residues: CASMRGQSSYEQYF. Written as DNA, the CDR3 is TGCGCCAGTATGAGGGGGCAAAGCTCCTACGAGCAGTACTTC.

The V and J genes are TRBV4-3 and TRBJ2-6; perhaps TRBD1 as D (5 bases). V shed 4 bases and J shed 0 bases, with 13 bases lying between them. Germline assignment: CDR1 LGHNA and CDR2 YSLEER. The CDR3 loop spans 17 amino acids. This CDR3 reads CASSRTTGSSGANVLTF. Written as DNA, the CDR3 is TGCGCCAGCAGCCGGACCACAGGCTCCTCTGGGGCCAACGTCCTGACTTTC.

The chain recombines TRBV7-9 with TRBJ2-1, with 8 bases matching TRBD2. The V gene's germline CDR1 is SEHNR and CDR2 FQNEAQ (reference sequence). Losses at the gene ends were 6 bases for V and 2 bases for J; bases not matched to a gene: 12. CDR3 length: 17 residues. The CDR3, as DNA: TGTGCCAGCAGTTTACCTCGAGCGGGAGTACCCTACAATGAGCAGTTCTTC. Translated, it gives CASSLPRAGVPYNEQFF.

This chain links TRBV18 with TRBJ2-6; 12 bases fit TRBD1. The V gene's germline CDR1 is KGHSH and CDR2 LQKENI. Trimming at V came to 1 base and at J to 4 bases, leaving 11 bases not matched to a gene. The CDR3 sequence is 20 residues long. The CDR3 DNA reads TGTGCCAGCTCACCACTCGCCGGGACAGGGGGCTCCATGGGGGCCAACGTCCTGACTTTC. Translating gives CASSPLAGTGGSMGANVLTF.

This clone has only a few counts. V and J are TRBV27 and TRBJ2-7, with a possible D match to TRBD1 (6 bases). Germline assignment: CDR1 MNHEY and CDR2 SMNVEV (reference sequence). Trimming pared 3 bases from V and 3 bases from J, leaving 12 bases between. This CDR3 spans 14 amino acids. CDR3 in DNA: TGTGCCAGCAGTTTCGGACAGCTAAACTACGAGCAGTACTTC. Translated, it gives CASSFGQLNYEQYF.

The J gene is TRBJ2-1, the V gene TRBV7-2; D gene unclear. CDR3 length: 13 residues. Looked up from germline, CDR1 is SGHTA and CDR2 is FQGNSA. V lost 5 bases and J 5 bases, leaving 10 bases between the germline ends. CDR3 sequence reads: CASSEAIHNEQFF. The CDR3 region has the DNA TGTGCCAGCAGCGAAGCGATCCACAATGAGCAGTTCTTC.

This chain connects TRBV19 to TRBJ1-1, with no clear D. The germline V gene encodes CDR1 LNHDA and CDR2 SQIVND (reference sequence). This CDR3 region has 17 residues. Trimming removed 4 bases from V and 0 bases from J, with 18 bases in between. The CDR3 sequence: CASSTPGSQWVNTEAFF. The CDR3 DNA reads TGTGCCAGTAGTACCCCCGGTTCACAGTGGGTGAACACTGAAGCTTTCTTT.

This clone appeared a few times. The chain is built from TRBV4-3 and TRBJ1-2; weak D call: TRBD1 (6 bases). V lost 1 base, J lost 7 bases, and 10 bases lay in between. The CDR3 spans 13 residues. Looked up from germline, CDR1 is LGHNA and CDR2 is YSLEER. Here the CDR3 DNA reads TGCGCCAGCAGCCAAGCGCAGGGGAGTGGCTACACCTTC. Translating it yields CASSQAQGSGYTF.

The rearrangement joins TRBV27 to TRBJ2-7; D not resolved. Germline CDR1 is MNHEY and CDR2 is SMNVEV (reference sequence). Trimming removed 2 bases from V and 4 bases from J, with 12 bases in between. This CDR3 comprises 14 residues. CDR3 DNA sequence: TGTGCCAGCAGTTTAACCCCCGGCGGATACGAGCAGTACTTC. It is translated as CASSLTPGGYEQYF.

J is TRBJ1-2 and V is TRBV13; 10 bases align to TRBD1. The V and J ends lost 5 bases and 6 bases, in that order; junction bases with no gene match: 6. CDR1 is PRHDT, CDR2 FYEKMQ, per germline (reference sequence). The CDR3 is made up of 14 amino acids. The CDR3 loop reads CASSTPDRGDGYTF. The CDR3 bases are TGTGCCAGCAGCACCCCGGACAGGGGGGATGGCTACACCTTC.

The chain recombines TRBV19 with TRBJ2-5; D might be TRBD1 (6 bases). Germline CDR1 LNHDA, CDR2 SQIVND (reference sequence). This CDR3 is built from 15 residues. Trimming removed 4 bases from V and 5 bases from J, with 17 bases in between. The CDR3 DNA reads TGTGCCAGTAGTACCATTCAGGGGCTGGGGGAGACCCAGTACTTC. Its translation: CASSTIQGLGETQYF.

V usage is TRBV19 and J usage is TRBJ2-2; D gene ambiguous. Germline CDR1 LNHDA, CDR2 SQIVND (reference sequence). V was cut by 5 bases and J by 7 bases, with 8 bases left in between. The CDR3 is 12 residues long. Here the CDR3 reads CASSSENGELFF. CDR3 nucleotides: TGTGCCAGTAGTTCGGAGAACGGGGAGCTGTTTTTT. The entire variable domain, with the rest obtained from reference TRBV19 and TRBJ2-2, is as follows: DGGITQSPKYLFRKEGQNVTLSCEQNLNHDAMYWYRQDPGQGLRLIYYSQIVNDFQKGDIAEGYSVSREKKESFPLTVTSAQKNPTAFYLCASSSENGELFFGEGSRLTVL.

The chain links TRBV7-8 to TRBJ1-2, with 7 bases matching TRBD1. Germline trimming cut 0 bases from V and 4 bases from J; bases unmatched to any gene: 8. In germline, CDR1 is SGHVS, CDR2 FQNEAQ. This CDR3 is 16 amino acids long. CDR3: CASSLALGGGSYGYTF. The CDR3 DNA reads as TGTGCCAGCAGCTTAGCGCTTGGAGGGGGCAGCTATGGCTACACCTTC.

This clone has just a few counts. The rearrangement links TRBV7-7 to TRBJ2-1, with D perhaps TRBD1 (6 bases). The CDR3 consists of 13 residues. Germline lookup yields CDR1 SSHAT and CDR2 FNYEAQ (reference sequence). V lost 1 base, J lost 7 bases, and 8 bases lay in between. The CDR3 reads CASSLDRENEQFF. The CDR3 DNA reads TGTGCCAGCAGCTTAGACAGGGAGAATGAGCAGTTCTTC.